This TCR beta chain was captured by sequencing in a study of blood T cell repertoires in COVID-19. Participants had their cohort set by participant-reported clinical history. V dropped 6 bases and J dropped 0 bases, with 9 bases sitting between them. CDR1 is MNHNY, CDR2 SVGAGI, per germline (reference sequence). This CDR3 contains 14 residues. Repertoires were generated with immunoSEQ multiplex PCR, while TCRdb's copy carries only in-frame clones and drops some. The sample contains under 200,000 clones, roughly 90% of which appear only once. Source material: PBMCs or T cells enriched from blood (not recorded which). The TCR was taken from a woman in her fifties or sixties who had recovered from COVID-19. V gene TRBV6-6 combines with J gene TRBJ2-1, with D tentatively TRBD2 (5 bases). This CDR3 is CASRERSSYNEQFF. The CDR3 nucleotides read TGTGCCAGCAGGGAGCGGAGCTCCTACAATGAGCAGTTCTTC.